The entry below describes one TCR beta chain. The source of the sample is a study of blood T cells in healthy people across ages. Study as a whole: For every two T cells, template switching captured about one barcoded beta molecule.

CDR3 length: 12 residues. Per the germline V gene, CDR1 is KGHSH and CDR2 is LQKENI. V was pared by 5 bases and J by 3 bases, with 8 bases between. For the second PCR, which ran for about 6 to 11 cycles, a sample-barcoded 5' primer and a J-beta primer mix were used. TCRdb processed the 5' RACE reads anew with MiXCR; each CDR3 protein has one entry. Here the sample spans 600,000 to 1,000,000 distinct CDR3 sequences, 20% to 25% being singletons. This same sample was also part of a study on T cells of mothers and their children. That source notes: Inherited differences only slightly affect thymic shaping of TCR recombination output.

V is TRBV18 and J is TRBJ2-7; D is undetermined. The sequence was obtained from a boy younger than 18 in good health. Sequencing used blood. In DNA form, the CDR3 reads TGTGCCAGCTCATCAGAAAACTACGAGCAGTACTTC. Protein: CASSSENYEQYF.